A single T cell receptor beta chain is shown here with its context. Its antigen is not known. The data derive from a study of cytomegalovirus exposure and HLA in healthy donors. General study findings and limits: Later, an analysis found that common viral pathogens appeared to be linked with several of the most significant clusters.

Germline CDR1 is LNHDA and CDR2 is SQIVND (reference sequence). Deletions cut 5 bases from V and 9 bases from J, with 14 bases between. The length of the CDR3 is 14 residues. The PCR used 60 Vbeta and 13 Jbeta primers. As handled by the study authors: Unique TCR beta chains numbered around 80 million in a later analysis, with roughly 11 million shared. Produced via immunoSEQ multiplex PCR; TCRdb's table is partial and in-frame only. The DNA was the basis for D and trimming; V, J and clone size are from that table. The table shows 85,000 to 90,000 clones, with around 74% occurring only once. The sequence was collected from a man aged 25 to 40 in good health and CMV-seropositive. Input material: PBMCs. The chain combines TRBV19 with TRBJ1-6, with D maybe TRBD1 (5 bases). CDR3 sequence (DNA): TGTGCCAGTAGTCTGCAGGGCGGAATTTCACCCCTCCACTTT. Translating it yields CASSLQGGISPLHF.